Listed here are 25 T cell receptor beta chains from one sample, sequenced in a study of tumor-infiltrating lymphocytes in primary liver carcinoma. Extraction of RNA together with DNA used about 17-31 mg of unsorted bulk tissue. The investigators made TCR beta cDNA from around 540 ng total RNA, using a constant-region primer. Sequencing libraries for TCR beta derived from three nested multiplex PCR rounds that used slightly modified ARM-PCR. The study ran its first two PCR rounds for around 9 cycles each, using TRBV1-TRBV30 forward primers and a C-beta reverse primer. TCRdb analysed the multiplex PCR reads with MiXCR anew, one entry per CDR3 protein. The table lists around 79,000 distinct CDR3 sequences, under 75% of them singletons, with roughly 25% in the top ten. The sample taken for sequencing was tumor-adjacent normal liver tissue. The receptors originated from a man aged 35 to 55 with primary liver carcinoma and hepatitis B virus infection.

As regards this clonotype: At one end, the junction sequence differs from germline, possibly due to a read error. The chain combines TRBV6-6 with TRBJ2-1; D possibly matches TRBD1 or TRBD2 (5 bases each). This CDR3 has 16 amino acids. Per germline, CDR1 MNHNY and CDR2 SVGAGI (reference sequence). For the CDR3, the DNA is TGTGCAAGCAGTTACCGGATGGGGGAATCCTACAATGAGCAGCTCTTC. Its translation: CASSYRMGESYNEQLF.

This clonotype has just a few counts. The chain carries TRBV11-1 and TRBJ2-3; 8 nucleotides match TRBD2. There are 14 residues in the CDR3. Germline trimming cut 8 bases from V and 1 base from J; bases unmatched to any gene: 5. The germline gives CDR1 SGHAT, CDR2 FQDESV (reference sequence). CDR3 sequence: CASAGGAGTDTQYF. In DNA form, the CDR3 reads TGTGCCAGCGCGGGGGGAGCTGGCACAGATACGCAGTATTTT.

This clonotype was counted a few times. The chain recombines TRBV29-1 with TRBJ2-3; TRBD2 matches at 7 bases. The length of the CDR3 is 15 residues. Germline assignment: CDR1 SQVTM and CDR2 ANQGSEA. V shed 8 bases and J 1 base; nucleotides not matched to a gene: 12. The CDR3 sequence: CSTRPRERGTDTQYF. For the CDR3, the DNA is TGCAGCACCCGGCCGCGGGAGAGGGGCACAGATACGCAGTATTTT.

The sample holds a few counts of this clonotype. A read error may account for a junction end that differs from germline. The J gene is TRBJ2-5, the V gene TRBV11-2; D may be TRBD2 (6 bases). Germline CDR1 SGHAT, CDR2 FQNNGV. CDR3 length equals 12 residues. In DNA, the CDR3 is TGTGCCAGCAGCTTAGTTGGCGGGACCCAGCGCTTC. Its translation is CASSLVGGTQRF.

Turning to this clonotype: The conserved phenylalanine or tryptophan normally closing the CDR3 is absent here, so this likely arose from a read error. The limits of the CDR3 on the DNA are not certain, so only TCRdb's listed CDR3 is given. Here the CDR3 reads CASSQEQGSYEPYY. The chain links TRBV4-2 to TRBJ2-7; the table assigns TRBD1, which was not confirmed against the DNA. CDR1 is LGHNA and CDR2 is YNFKEQ in the germline V gene. The CDR3 has 14 residues if both end residues are counted.

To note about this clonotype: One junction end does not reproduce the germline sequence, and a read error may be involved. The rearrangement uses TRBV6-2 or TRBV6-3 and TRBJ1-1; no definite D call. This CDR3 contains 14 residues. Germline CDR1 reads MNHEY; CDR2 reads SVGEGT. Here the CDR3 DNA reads TGTGTCAGCAGTTACCAAGAGCTGAACACTGAAGCTTTCTTC. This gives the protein CVSSYQELNTEAFF.

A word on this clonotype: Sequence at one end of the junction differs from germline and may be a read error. CDR3 sequence: CASSFHVNIEAFF. CDR3 DNA: TGTGCCAGCAGCTTCCATGTGAACATTGAAGCTTTCTTT. The genes are TRBV14 and TRBJ1-1; D gene uncertain. The CDR3 length is 13 residues. Germline assignment: CDR1 SGHDN and CDR2 FVKESK.

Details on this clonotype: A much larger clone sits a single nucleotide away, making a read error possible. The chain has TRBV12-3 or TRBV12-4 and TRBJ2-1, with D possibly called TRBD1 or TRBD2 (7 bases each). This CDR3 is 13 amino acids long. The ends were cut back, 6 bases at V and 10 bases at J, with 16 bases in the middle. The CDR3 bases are TGTGCCAGCAGCCAGGGGGGGAGGGAAGAGCAGTTCTTC. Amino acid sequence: CASSQGGREEQFF.

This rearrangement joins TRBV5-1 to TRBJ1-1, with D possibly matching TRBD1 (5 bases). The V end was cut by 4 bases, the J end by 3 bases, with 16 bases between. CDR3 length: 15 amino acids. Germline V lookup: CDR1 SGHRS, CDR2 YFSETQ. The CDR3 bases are TGCGCCAGCAGCCCCACGGCCAGGGTGGACACTGAAGCTTTCTTT. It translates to CASSPTARVDTEAFF.

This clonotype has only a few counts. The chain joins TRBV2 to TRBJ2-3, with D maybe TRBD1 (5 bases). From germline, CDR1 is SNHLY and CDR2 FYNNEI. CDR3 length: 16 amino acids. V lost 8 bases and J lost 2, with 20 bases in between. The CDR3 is CASCGNRMQSTDTQYF. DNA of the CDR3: TGTGCCAGCTGTGGAAACAGGATGCAATCCACAGATACGCAGTATTTT. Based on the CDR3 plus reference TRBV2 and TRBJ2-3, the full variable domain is EPEVTQTPSHQVTQMGQEVILRCVPISNHLYFYWYRQILGQKVEFLVSFYNNEISEKSEIFDDQFSVERPDGSNFTLKIRSTKLEDSAMYFCASCGNRMQSTDTQYFGPGTRLTVL.

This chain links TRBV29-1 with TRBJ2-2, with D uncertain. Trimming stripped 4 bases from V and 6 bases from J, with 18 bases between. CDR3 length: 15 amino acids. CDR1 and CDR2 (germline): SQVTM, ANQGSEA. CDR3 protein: CSVAAENLDAGELFF. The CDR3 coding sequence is TGCAGCGTTGCCGCAGAGAATTTGGACGCCGGGGAGCTGTTTTTT.

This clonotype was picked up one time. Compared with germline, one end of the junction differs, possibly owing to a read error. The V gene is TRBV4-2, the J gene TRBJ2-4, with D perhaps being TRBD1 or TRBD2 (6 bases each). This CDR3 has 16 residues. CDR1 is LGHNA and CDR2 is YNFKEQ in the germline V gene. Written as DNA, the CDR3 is TGTGCTAGCAGCCAGGAGGGGGGTGGAACCAAAAACATTCAGTACTTC. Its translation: CASSQEGGGTKNIQYF.

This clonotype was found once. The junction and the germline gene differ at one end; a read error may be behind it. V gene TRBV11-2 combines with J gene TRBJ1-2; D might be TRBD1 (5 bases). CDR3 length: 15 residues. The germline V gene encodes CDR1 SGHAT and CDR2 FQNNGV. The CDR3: CAGSYTRGSSPGYTF. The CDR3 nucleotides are TGTGCCGGCAGTTATACAAGGGGCTCCTCCCCTGGCTACACCTTC.

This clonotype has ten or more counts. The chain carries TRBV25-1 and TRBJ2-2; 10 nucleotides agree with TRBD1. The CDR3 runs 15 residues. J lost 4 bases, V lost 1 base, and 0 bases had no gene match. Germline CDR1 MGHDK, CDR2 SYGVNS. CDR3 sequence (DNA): TGTGCCAGCAGTGAATGGGACAGGGGCACCGGGGAGCTGTTTTTT. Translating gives CASSEWDRGTGELFF.

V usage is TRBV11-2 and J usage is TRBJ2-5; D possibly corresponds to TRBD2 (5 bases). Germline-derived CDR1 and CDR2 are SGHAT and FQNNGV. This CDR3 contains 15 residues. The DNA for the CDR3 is TGTGGCGGCAGTCGTTGGACTGGTCCCGCGGAGACCCAGTACTTC. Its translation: CGGSRWTGPAETQYF. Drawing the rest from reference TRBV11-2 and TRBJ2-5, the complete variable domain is EAGVAQSPRYKIIEKRQSVAFWCNPISGHATLYWYQQILGQGPKLLIQFQNNGVVDDSQLPKDRFSAERLKGVDSTLKIQPAKLEDSAVYLCGGSRWTGPAETQYFGPGTRLLVL.

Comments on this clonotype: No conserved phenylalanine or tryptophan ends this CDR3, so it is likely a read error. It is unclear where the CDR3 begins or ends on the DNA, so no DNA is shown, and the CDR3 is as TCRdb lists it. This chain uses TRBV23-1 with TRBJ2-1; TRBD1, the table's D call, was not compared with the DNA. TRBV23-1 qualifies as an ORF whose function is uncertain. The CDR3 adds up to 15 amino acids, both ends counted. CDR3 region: CTSSPLTRDRERDVL.

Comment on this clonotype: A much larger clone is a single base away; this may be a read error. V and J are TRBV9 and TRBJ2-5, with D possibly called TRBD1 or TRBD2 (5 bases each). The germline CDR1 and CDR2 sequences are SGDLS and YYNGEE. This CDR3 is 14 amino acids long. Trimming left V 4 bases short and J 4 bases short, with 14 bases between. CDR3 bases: TGTGCCAGCAGCAGGAGACCCGGGGCAGAGACCCAGTACTTC. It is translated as CASSRRPGAETQYF.

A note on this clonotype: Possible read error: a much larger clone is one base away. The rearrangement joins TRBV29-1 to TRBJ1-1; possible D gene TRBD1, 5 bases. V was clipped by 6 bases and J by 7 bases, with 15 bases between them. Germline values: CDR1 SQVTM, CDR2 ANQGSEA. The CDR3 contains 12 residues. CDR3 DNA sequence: TGCAGCGTCTCTCAGGGCAAGGTTGAAGCTTTCTTT. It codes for CSVSQGKVEAFF. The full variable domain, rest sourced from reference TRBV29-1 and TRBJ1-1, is SAVISQKPSRDICQRGTSLTIQCQVDSQVTMMFWYRQQPGQSLTLIATANQGSEATYESGFVIDKFPISRPNLTFSTLTVSNMSPEDSSIYLCSVSQGKVEAFFGQGTRLTVV.

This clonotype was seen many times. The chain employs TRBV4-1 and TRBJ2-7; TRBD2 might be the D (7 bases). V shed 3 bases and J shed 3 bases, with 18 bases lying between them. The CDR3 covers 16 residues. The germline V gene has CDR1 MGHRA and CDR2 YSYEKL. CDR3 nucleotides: TGCGCCAGCAGCCAGACCTCAAAGGGGGGGGACTACGAGCAGTACTTC. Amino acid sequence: CASSQTSKGGDYEQYF.

For the CDR3, the DNA is TGCGCCAGCGGCCTCACCCCATTGGGGTCGAACACTGAAGCTTTCTTT. It translates to CASGLTPLGSNTEAFF. The V gene is TRBV5-1, the J gene TRBJ1-1; no firm D call. V was pared by 7 bases and J by 1 base, with 20 bases between. Germline-derived CDR1 and CDR2 are SGHRS and YFSETQ. The CDR3 contains 16 residues. Drawing the rest from reference TRBV5-1 and TRBJ1-1, the complete variable domain is KAGVTQTPRYLIKTRGQQVTLSCSPISGHRSVSWYQQTPGQGLQFLFEYFSETQRNKGNFPGRFSGRQFSNSRSEMNVSTLELGDSALYLCASGLTPLGSNTEAFFGQGTRLTVV.

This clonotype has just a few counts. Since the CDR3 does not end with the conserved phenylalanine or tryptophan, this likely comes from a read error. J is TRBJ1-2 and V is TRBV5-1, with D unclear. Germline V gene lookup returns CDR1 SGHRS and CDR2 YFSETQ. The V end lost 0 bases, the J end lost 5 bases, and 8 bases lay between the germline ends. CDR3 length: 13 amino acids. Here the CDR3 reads CASSLDRNYGYTL. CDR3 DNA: TGCGCCAGCAGCTTGGACAGAAATTATGGCTACACCCTC.

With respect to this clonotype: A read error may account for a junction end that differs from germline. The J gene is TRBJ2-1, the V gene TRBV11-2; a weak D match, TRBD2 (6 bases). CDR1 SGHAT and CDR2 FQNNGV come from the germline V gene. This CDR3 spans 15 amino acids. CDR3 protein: CPSSLNGGGYNVQFF. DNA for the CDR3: TGTCCCAGCAGCTTAAATGGTGGGGGGTACAATGTGCAGTTCTTC.

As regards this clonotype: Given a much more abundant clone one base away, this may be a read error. The CDR3 nucleotides are TGTGCCACCAGTGATCACTCCGGGCCGCCTTTAGGAGAGCAGTGCTTC. This codes for CATSDHSGPPLGEQCF. This rearrangement joins TRBV24-1 to TRBJ2-7; D unclear. The CDR3 extends over 16 amino acids. Germline-derived CDR1 and CDR2 are KGHDR and SFDVKD.

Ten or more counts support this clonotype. As DNA, the CDR3 is TGTGCCAGCAGTTACCCCGCGGCAGGGGGCGCTTTGGAGACCCAGTACTTC. This codes for CASSYPAAGGALETQYF. The V and J genes are TRBV6-5 and TRBJ2-5, with 8 bases aligning to TRBD1. The CDR3 has 17 residues. The germline V gene encodes CDR1 MNHEY and CDR2 SVGAGI. V dropped 2 bases and J dropped 5; count of bases not matched to a gene: 13.

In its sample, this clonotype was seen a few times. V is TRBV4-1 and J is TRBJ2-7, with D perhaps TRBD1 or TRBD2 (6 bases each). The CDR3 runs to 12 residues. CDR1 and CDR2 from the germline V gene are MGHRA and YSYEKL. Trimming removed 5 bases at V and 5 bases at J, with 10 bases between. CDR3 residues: CASSSRGDEQYF. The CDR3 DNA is TGCGCCAGCAGCTCAAGGGGGGACGAGCAGTACTTC.